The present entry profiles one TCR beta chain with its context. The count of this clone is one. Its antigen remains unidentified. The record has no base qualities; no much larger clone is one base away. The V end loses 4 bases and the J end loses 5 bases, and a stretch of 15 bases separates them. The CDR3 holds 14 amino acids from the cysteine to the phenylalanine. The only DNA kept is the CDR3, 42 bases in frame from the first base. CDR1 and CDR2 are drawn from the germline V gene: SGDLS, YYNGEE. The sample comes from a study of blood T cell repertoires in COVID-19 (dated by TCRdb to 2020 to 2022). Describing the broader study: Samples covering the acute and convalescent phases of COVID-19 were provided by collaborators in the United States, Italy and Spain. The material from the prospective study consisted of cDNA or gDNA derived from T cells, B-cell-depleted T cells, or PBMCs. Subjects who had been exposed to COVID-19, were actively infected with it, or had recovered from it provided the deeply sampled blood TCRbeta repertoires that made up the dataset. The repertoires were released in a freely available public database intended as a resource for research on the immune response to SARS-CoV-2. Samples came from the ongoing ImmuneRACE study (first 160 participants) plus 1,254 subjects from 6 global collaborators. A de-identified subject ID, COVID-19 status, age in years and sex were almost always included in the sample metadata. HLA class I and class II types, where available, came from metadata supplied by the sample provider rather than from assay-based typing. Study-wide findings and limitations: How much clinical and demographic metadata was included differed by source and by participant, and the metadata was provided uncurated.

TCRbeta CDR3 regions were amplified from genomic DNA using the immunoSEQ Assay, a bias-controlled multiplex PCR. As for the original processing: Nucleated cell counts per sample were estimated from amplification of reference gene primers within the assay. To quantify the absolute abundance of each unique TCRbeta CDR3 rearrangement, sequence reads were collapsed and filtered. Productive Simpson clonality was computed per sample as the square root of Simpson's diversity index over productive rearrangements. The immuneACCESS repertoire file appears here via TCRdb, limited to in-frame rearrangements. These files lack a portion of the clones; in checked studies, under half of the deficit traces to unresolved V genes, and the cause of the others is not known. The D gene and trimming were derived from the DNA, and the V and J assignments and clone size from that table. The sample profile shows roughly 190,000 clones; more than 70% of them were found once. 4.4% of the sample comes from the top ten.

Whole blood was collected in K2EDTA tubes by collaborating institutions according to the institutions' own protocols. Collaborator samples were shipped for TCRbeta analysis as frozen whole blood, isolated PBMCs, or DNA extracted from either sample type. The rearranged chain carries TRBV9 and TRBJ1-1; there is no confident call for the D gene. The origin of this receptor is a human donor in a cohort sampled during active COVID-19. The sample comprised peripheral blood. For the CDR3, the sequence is CASSTHGFGTEAFF. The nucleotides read TGTGCCAGCAGCACCCACGGGTTTGGGACTGAAGCTTTCTTT.